These 26 T cell receptor beta chains originate from one sample sequenced in a study of regulatory and conventional T cells in RAG deficiency. The repertoire was sequenced with immunoSEQ multiplex PCR; TCRdb's copy has only in-frame clones and lacks some. The top ten clones hold about 13% of a sample with 6,500 to 7,000 clones, almost 85% of them seen once. This sample also appeared in a second study, on regulatory T cells. As reported in that work: The PCR used 52 TRBV and 13 TRBJ primers.

The sample taken for sequencing was CD8+ T cells sorted from blood. The receptors derive from a human donor in good health.

The chain links TRBV7-9 to TRBJ1-1; D is ambiguous. Trimming stripped 10 bases from V and 1 base from J, with 10 bases between. The CDR3 runs 12 residues. Looked up from germline, CDR1 is SEHNR and CDR2 is FQNEAQ (reference sequence). The CDR3 region has the DNA TGTGCCACCTTAGATGGGAACACTGAAGCTTTCTTT. It codes for CATLDGNTEAFF.

This CDR3 is CASSYTAGSYEQYF. The CDR3 DNA is TGTGCCAGCAGTTACACTGCAGGGTCCTACGAGCAGTACTTC. The chain is built from TRBV6-6 and TRBJ2-7; maybe TRBD1 (5 bases). The length of the CDR3 is 14 residues. V was clipped by 2 bases and J by 1 base, with 9 bases between them. Germline V gene sequence: CDR1 MNHNY, CDR2 SVGAGI (reference sequence).

The gene calls are TRBV30 and TRBJ2-6; D gene ambiguous. The CDR3 runs to 16 residues. V was clipped by 2 bases and J by 1 base, with 12 bases between them. Germline assignment: CDR1 GTSNPN and CDR2 SVGIG (reference sequence). The CDR3 spells CAWSHLSLSGANVLTF. The CDR3 nucleotides are TGTGCCTGGAGTCACCTTAGCCTTTCTGGGGCCAACGTCCTGACTTTC.

The J gene is TRBJ1-1, the V gene TRBV14, with unresolved D. The CDR3 runs 13 residues. CDR1 is SGHDN, CDR2 FVKESK, per germline. V was trimmed by 5 bases and J by 1 base, leaving 8 bases between them. The CDR3 here is CASSAHRNTEAFF. The CDR3 DNA is TGTGCCAGCAGCGCACACAGGAACACTGAAGCTTTCTTT.

The chain combines TRBV7-3 with TRBJ1-1; TRBD1 might be the D (5 bases). This CDR3 comprises 13 residues. CDR1 is SGHTA, CDR2 FQGTGA, per germline. V shed 2 bases and J shed 8 bases, with 12 bases lying between them. CDR3 sequence reads: CASSLFGGTEAFF. The CDR3 nucleotides are TGTGCCAGCAGCTTATTTGGGGGGACCGAAGCTTTCTTT.

V and J are TRBV19 and TRBJ2-5, with D possibly being TRBD1 (6 bases). The V end lost 0 bases, the J end lost 2 bases, and 16 bases lay between the germline ends. CDR3 length: 17 residues. Germline CDR1 is LNHDA and CDR2 is SQIVND (reference sequence). The CDR3 loop is CASSIDGVERGQETQYF. Here the CDR3 DNA reads TGTGCCAGTAGTATAGATGGCGTCGAGAGGGGGCAAGAGACCCAGTACTTC.

V usage is TRBV19 and J usage is TRBJ1-1; D gene unclear. Trimming stripped 5 bases from V and 0 bases from J, with 13 bases between. There are 15 residues in the CDR3. Germline CDR1 and CDR2: LNHDA and SQIVND (reference sequence). The CDR3 DNA sequence: TGTGCCAGTAGTCCCCCCGGTGAGCTGAACACTGAAGCTTTCTTT. Translating gives CASSPPGELNTEAFF.

This chain connects TRBV18 to TRBJ1-5; D gene unclear. The CDR3 runs 14 residues. In germline, CDR1 is KGHSH, CDR2 LQKENI. V shed 4 bases and J shed 5 bases, with 12 bases lying between them. CDR3 loop: CASSQVDGDQPQHF. The CDR3 coding sequence is TGTGCCAGCTCACAAGTAGACGGCGATCAGCCCCAGCATTTT.

The sample holds one count of this clone. CDR3 DNA: TGTGCCAGCAGTGAAGCGCCTGCGATGTACGGGGAGGAGCGGGAGACCCAGTACTTC. Its protein is CASSEAPAMYGEERETQYF. The chain carries TRBV6-1 and TRBJ2-5, with TRBD2 as a possible D gene (6 bases). V gave up 0 bases and J gave up 5 bases, with 25 bases separating them. This CDR3 has 19 residues. CDR1 MNHNS and CDR2 SASEGT come from the germline V gene.

This clone has a handful of counts. V gene TRBV27 combines with J gene TRBJ1-5, with D hard to call. The germline gives CDR1 MNHEY, CDR2 SMNVEV (reference sequence). The CDR3 runs to 13 residues. V was cut by 0 bases and J by 7 bases, with 7 bases left in between. CDR3 residues: CASSLSGLQPQHF. The CDR3 nucleotides are TGTGCCAGCAGTTTATCGGGGTTACAGCCCCAGCATTTT.

V is TRBV5-1 and J is TRBJ2-7; no firm D call. Per the germline V gene, CDR1 is SGHRS and CDR2 is YFSETQ. The CDR3 is 15 residues long. V shed 4 bases and J shed 6 bases, with 20 bases lying between them. The CDR3 spells CASSPPEAPSGEQYF. For the CDR3, the DNA is TGCGCCAGCAGCCCCCCCGAGGCCCCTTCGGGCGAGCAGTACTTC.

This chain uses TRBV7-9 with TRBJ1-3; D is unclear. V lost 8 bases and J 0 bases, leaving 8 bases between the germline ends. Per germline, CDR1 SEHNR and CDR2 FQNEAQ (reference sequence). This CDR3 spans 13 amino acids. This CDR3 reads CASRGDSGNTIYF. The CDR3, as DNA: TGTGCCAGCCGCGGGGACTCTGGAAACACCATATATTTT.

The genes are TRBV5-6 and TRBJ2-7, with TRBD1 identical over 7 bases. This CDR3 spans 15 amino acids. CDR1 is SGHDT, CDR2 YYEEEE, per germline. V gave up 2 bases and J gave up 3 bases; unmatched junction bases: 8. CDR3 sequence: CASSFQDRTFYEQYF. The CDR3 DNA is TGTGCCAGCAGCTTCCAGGACAGGACGTTCTACGAGCAGTACTTC.

This chain connects TRBV5-4 to TRBJ2-5, with D perhaps matching TRBD1 (6 bases). Between the trimmed V and J ends, which lost 4 bases and 8 bases, there was a span of 18 bases. The CDR3 has 14 amino acids. CDR1 and CDR2 from the germline V gene are SGHNT and YYREEE (reference sequence). CDR3 residues: CASSTDEQGRTQYF. In nucleotides, the CDR3 is TGTGCCAGCAGCACGGACGAGCAGGGGCGAACCCAGTACTTC. The variable domain in full, completed from reference TRBV5-4 and TRBJ2-5, reads ETGVTQSPTHLIKTRGQQVTLRCSSQSGHNTVSWYQQALGQGPQFIFQYYREEENGRGNFPPRFSGLQFPNYSSELNVNALELDDSALYLCASSTDEQGRTQYFGPGTRLLVL.

The chain combines TRBV7-3 with TRBJ1-2; D not resolved. The V gene's germline CDR1 is SGHTA and CDR2 FQGTGA. CDR3 length: 13 amino acids. The V end was cut by 5 bases, the J end by 4 bases, with 11 bases between. CDR3 sequence (DNA): TGTGCCAGCAGCGCGGACGGAGGCTATGGCTACACCTTC. Protein: CASSADGGYGYTF. Full variable domain (missing parts from reference TRBV7-3 and TRBJ1-2): GAGVSQTPSNKVTEKGKYVELRCDPISGHTALYWYRQSLGQGPEFLIYFQGTGAADDSGLPNDRFFAVRPEGSVSTLKIQRTERGDSAVYLCASSADGGYGYTFGSGTRLTVV.

The chain recombines TRBV7-9 with TRBJ1-1, with D possibly TRBD1 on 5 matching bases. This CDR3 contains 15 residues. CDR1 SEHNR and CDR2 FQNEAQ come from the germline V gene (reference sequence). The V and J ends lost 0 bases and 0 bases respectively, with 8 bases between them. The CDR3 DNA follows: TGTGCCAGCAGCTTAGCGGAGACAGTGAACACTGAAGCTTTCTTT. Protein product: CASSLAETVNTEAFF.

The chain recombines TRBV2 with TRBJ1-2; 8 bases align to TRBD1. This CDR3 comprises 15 residues. The germline V gene has CDR1 SNHLY and CDR2 FYNNEI. With V trimmed by 6 bases and J by 2 bases, 8 bases remained unmatched. The CDR3, as DNA: TGTGCCAGCAGGGCCGGGACAGGCGACAACTATGGCTACACCTTC. It specifies CASRAGTGDNYGYTF.

This chain connects TRBV5-8 to TRBJ2-3; 15 bases map to TRBD2. From germline, CDR1 is SGHTS and CDR2 YDEGEE. This CDR3 is 19 amino acids long. The V gene end was trimmed by 4 bases and the J gene end by 2 bases; junction bases not matched to a gene: 11. This chain's CDR3 is CASSQYPGLAGGSTDTQYF. CDR3 bases: TGTGCCAGCAGCCAGTACCCGGGACTAGCGGGGGGATCCACAGATACGCAGTATTTT.

This clone has only a few counts. The chain links TRBV6-4 to TRBJ2-5, with D possibly TRBD1 on 6 matching bases. CDR1 and CDR2 from the germline V gene are MRHNA and SNTAGT. Deletions cut 5 bases from V and 4 bases from J, with 17 bases between. The CDR3 length is 15 residues. CDR3 nucleotide sequence: TGTGCCAGCAGTCGGGTCATAGGGGGACGAGAGACCCAGTACTTC. Its translation: CASSRVIGGRETQYF.

This clone came up a few times. The gene calls are TRBV9 and TRBJ1-2, with D tentatively TRBD1 (6 bases). V shed 4 bases and J shed 1 base, with 8 bases lying between them. Germline V CDR1 and CDR2: SGDLS, YYNGEE. This CDR3 comprises 13 residues. The chain's CDR3 is CASSRQVNYGYTF. The CDR3 DNA follows: TGTGCCAGCAGCCGACAGGTTAACTATGGCTACACCTTC. The whole variable domain, remainder taken from reference TRBV9 and TRBJ1-2, is DSGVTQTPKHLITATGQRVTLRCSPRSGDLSVYWYQQSLDQGLQFLIQYYNGEERAKGNILERFSAQQFPDLHSELNLSSLELGDSALYFCASSRQVNYGYTFGSGTRLTVV.

The chain recombines TRBV11-1 with TRBJ2-5; D is perhaps TRBD1 (8 bases). Germline V CDR1 and CDR2: SGHAT, FQDESV (reference sequence). The V end was cut by 5 bases, the J end by 5 bases, with 15 bases between. The CDR3 is 14 residues long. The CDR3 bases are TGTGCCAGCAGCGCAGACAGGGGAGGGGAGACCCAGTACTTC. Translated, it gives CASSADRGGETQYF.

This clone has only one observation. The CDR3 protein is CASAGERPQHF. CDR3 DNA sequence: TGTGCCAGCGCAGGAGAGCGGCCCCAGCATTTT. The genes are TRBV2 and TRBJ1-5; no firm D call. Between the trimmed V and J ends, which lost 8 bases and 9 bases, there was a span of 11 bases. This CDR3 comprises 11 residues. Germline CDR1 SNHLY, CDR2 FYNNEI.

This clone showed up just once. The chain is built from TRBV2 and TRBJ1-5, with D maybe TRBD1 (5 bases). From germline, CDR1 is SNHLY and CDR2 FYNNEI. Deletions cut 4 bases from V and 2 bases from J, with 18 bases between. The CDR3 length is 17 residues. CDR3: CASSALGAQGRNQPQHF. Here the CDR3 DNA reads TGTGCCAGCAGTGCCTTGGGTGCCCAGGGACGCAATCAGCCCCAGCATTTT.

This chain connects TRBV13 to TRBJ2-5; D uncertain. Trimming removed 3 bases from V and 4 bases from J, with 12 bases in between. The CDR3 is 14 amino acids. Germline V CDR1 and CDR2: PRHDT, FYEKMQ (reference sequence). The CDR3 DNA follows: TGTGCCAGCAGCTTGATGGACGGCTTAGAGACCCAGTACTTC. Translating gives CASSLMDGLETQYF.

The chain employs TRBV9 and TRBJ2-1, with D perhaps matching TRBD1 or TRBD2 (6 bases each). The CDR3 is 15 amino acids. Germline lookup yields CDR1 SGDLS and CDR2 YYNGEE. V dropped 2 bases and J dropped 9 bases, with 18 bases sitting between them. In DNA, the CDR3 is TGTGCCAGCAGCGTGTGGGGGGCGGCCAAAGGTGAGCAGTTCTTC. Translation: CASSVWGAAKGEQFF. Complete variable domain (other parts from reference TRBV9 and TRBJ2-1): DSGVTQTPKHLITATGQRVTLRCSPRSGDLSVYWYQQSLDQGLQFLIQYYNGEERAKGNILERFSAQQFPDLHSELNLSSLELGDSALYFCASSVWGAAKGEQFFGPGTRLTVL.

The gene calls are TRBV7-8 and TRBJ2-5; 7 nucleotides agree with TRBD1. The CDR3 has 15 amino acids. Trimming at V came to 3 bases and at J to 5 bases, leaving 9 bases not matched to a gene. Germline-derived CDR1 and CDR2 are SGHVS and FQNEAQ. This CDR3 is CASSFTGQWSETQYF. In nucleotides, the CDR3 is TGTGCCAGCAGCTTCACGGGACAGTGGAGCGAGACCCAGTACTTC.